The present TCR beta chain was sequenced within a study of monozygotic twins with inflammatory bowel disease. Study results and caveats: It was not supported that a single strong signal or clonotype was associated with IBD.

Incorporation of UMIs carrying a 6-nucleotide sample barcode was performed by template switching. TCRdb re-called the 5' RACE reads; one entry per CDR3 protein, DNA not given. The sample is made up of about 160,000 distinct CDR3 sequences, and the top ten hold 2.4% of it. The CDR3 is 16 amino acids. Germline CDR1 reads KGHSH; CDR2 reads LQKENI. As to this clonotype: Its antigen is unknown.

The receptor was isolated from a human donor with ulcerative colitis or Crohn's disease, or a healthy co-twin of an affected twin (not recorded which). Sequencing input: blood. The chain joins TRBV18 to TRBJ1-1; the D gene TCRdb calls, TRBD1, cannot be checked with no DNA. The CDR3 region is CASSPQPGRSNTEAFF.